This T cell receptor beta chain was recovered during a study of shared clonotypes between healthy human individuals. TCRdb's table, derived via immunoSEQ multiplex PCR, lists solely in-frame clones and lacks some. Of approximately 640,000 clones listed, around 90% are singletons. Whole-study findings and limits: Relative to clonotypes present in all four donors, those not shared had lower generation probabilities. Only a few donors were included, so the genetic and exposure-history diversity represented was limited. Incomplete sequencing of sorted subsets was indicated by rarefaction despite large depth. Shared across several donors were roughly 5% of the naive CD4 clonotypes.

On this clone itself: The antigen remains undetermined.

Deletions cut 5 bases from V and 0 bases from J, with 8 bases between. There are 15 residues in the CDR3. Per the germline V gene, CDR1 is SEHNR and CDR2 is FQNEAQ (reference sequence). The sequencing sample was made of memory CD8+ T cells from PBMCs. Noted subset: CD45RO+ cells pooled with CCR7-negative TemRA cells. The source of this sequence is a man in his late teens or twenties in good health. Some clones in this sample may be carry-over from other donors' samples. The chain combines TRBV7-9 with TRBJ2-6; D is unclear. CDR3 residues: CASSTWDSGANVLTF. In nucleotides, the CDR3 is TGTGCCAGCAGCACCTGGGACTCTGGGGCCAACGTCCTGACTTTC.